This T cell receptor (beta chain) was observed in a study of blood T cell repertoires in COVID-19. The overall study: Collection of acute and convalescent COVID-19 samples took place in the United States, Italy and Spain.

The method was immunoSEQ multiplex PCR; TCRdb's version includes in-frame clones alone and lacks a portion of them. The table has 55,000 to 70,000 clones, around 84% seen once. The table lists this clone with a count of one. Germline V gene data show CDR1 as SGHRS and CDR2 as YFSETQ. Trimming removed 3 bases from V and 0 bases from J, with 18 bases in between. This CDR3 has 17 residues. This TCR came from a man aged 50 to 60 with acute or convalescent COVID-19. V gene TRBV5-1 combines with J gene TRBJ1-1; D may be TRBD1 (6 bases). The sample taken for sequencing was peripheral blood. This chain's CDR3 is CASSWTGTNALNTEAFF. For the CDR3, the DNA is TGCGCCAGCAGCTGGACCGGGACAAACGCTTTGAACACTGAAGCTTTCTTT.